This T cell receptor beta chain is from a study of regulatory T cells in long-lasting Graves disease. Overall study results and limits: Lower TCR diversity was seen in persistent Graves' patients than in newly diagnosed ones. With a few thousand shared public clonotypes, persistent patients exceeded new patients, who shared about a thousand. Persistent disease favored TRBV28, TRBJ1-2 and TRBJ2-5.

Germline CDR1 MDHEN, CDR2 SYDVKM. V lost 2 bases and J 3 bases, leaving 10 bases between the germline ends. The CDR3 spans 14 residues. Time point defined: newly diagnosed GD, antithyroid drugs for less than 3 months. The TCR library was made from RNA that had been extracted from PBMCs in TRIzol. In its sample, this clonotype was seen many times. Its antigen is still unknown. Relying on iRepertoire HTBI primers and Arm-PCR of CDR3 regions, the team built TCR beta libraries. TCRdb re-called the multiplex PCR reads through MiXCR, storing one row per CDR3 protein. This repertoire shows roughly 420,000 distinct CDR3 sequences, 13% to 15% found once; its top ten account for roughly 15%. This sample was shared with a second study, whose subject was T cells in Graves' hyperthyroidism and ophthalmopathy.

The chain carries TRBV28 and TRBJ1-2, with a possible D match to TRBD1 (5 bases). The material was peripheral blood mononuclear cells (PBMCs), obtained at new diagnosis, from a patient treated with antithyroid drugs. The sequence came from a woman in her fifties or sixties with Graves disease. CDR3 nucleotide sequence: TGTGCCAGCAGTTTAGGGACCGAGCACTATGGCTACACCTTC. Protein: CASSLGTEHYGYTF.